This is a list of T cell receptor beta chains from one sample in a study of T cell responses to AZD1222 COVID-19 vaccine. Sequenced by immunoSEQ multiplex PCR; TCRdb stores in-frame clones only, minus some. The table includes 100,000 to 150,000 clones, around 84% detected once. The specimen was peripheral blood, collected 28 days after the second AZD1222 dose. These TCRs come from an adult who received the AZD1222 COVID-19 vaccine. The CDR3 runs from the conserved cysteine through the conserved F or W. Each record gives: V gene, clone size, J gene, D gene, CDR3 protein, CDR3 DNA. The D gene is left open where the match is weak. Clone size is not always given. Where it is, it says once, few, many or a class for expanded clones.

v_call: TRBV4-2; clone_size: -; j_call: TRBJ1-6; d_call: -; cdr3_aa: CASSQDYSLLGSYNSPLHF; cdr3_nt: TGTGCCAGCAGCCAAGATTATAGCCTCCTGGGCTCCTATAATTCACCCCTCCACTTT
v_call: TRBV5-1; clone_size: -; j_call: TRBJ2-1; d_call: -; cdr3_aa: CASSLLGTNNEQFF; cdr3_nt: TGCGCCAGCAGCTTGTTAGGGACAAACAATGAGCAGTTCTTC
v_call: TRBV27; clone_size: -; j_call: TRBJ2-3; d_call: -; cdr3_aa: CASSSHPTLGKDTQYF; cdr3_nt: TGTGCCAGCAGTTCCCACCCCACCCTAGGGAAAGATACGCAGTATTTT
v_call: TRBV9; clone_size: -; j_call: TRBJ2-7; d_call: TRBD2; cdr3_aa: CASSVGTSGETYEQYF; cdr3_nt: TGTGCCAGCAGCGTAGGGACTAGCGGGGAAACCTACGAGCAGTACTTC
v_call: TRBV6-4; clone_size: -; j_call: TRBJ2-7; d_call: -; cdr3_aa: CASSDRIYEQYF; cdr3_nt: TGTGCCAGCAGTGACCGCATCTACGAGCAGTACTTC
v_call: TRBV24-1; clone_size: -; j_call: TRBJ1-1; d_call: -; cdr3_aa: CATTYSGEAFF; cdr3_nt: TGTGCCACCACTTACTCTGGTGAAGCTTTCTTT
v_call: TRBV9; clone_size: -; j_call: TRBJ1-2; d_call: -; cdr3_aa: CASSVGGVGYTF; cdr3_nt: TGTGCCAGCAGCGTAGGAGGAGTCGGCTACACCTTC
v_call: TRBV18; clone_size: -; j_call: TRBJ2-7; d_call: -; cdr3_aa: CASSPLVRDEQYF; cdr3_nt: TGTGCCAGCTCCCCCTTGGTACGGGACGAGCAGTACTTC
v_call: TRBV6-4; clone_size: -; j_call: TRBJ1-2; d_call: -; cdr3_aa: CASSDYSFHYGYTF; cdr3_nt: TGTGCCAGCAGTGACTATAGCTTCCACTATGGCTACACCTTC
v_call: TRBV18; clone_size: -; j_call: TRBJ1-6; d_call: -; cdr3_aa: CASSPVGEGSPLHF; cdr3_nt: TGTGCCAGCTCACCGGTTGGGGAGGGGTCACCCCTCCACTTT
v_call: TRBV28; clone_size: -; j_call: TRBJ1-2; d_call: TRBD1; cdr3_aa: CASSLGTGGDVFYGYTF; cdr3_nt: TGTGCCAGCAGTTTGGGGACAGGGGGCGACGTCTTCTATGGCTACACCTTC
v_call: TRBV7-2; clone_size: few; j_call: TRBJ1-6; d_call: TRBD1; cdr3_aa: CASSLVAQGVSYNSPLHF; cdr3_nt: TGTGCCAGCAGCTTAGTAGCGCAGGGGGTATCCTATAATTCACCCCTCCACTTT
v_call: TRBV28; clone_size: -; j_call: TRBJ2-2; d_call: TRBD1; cdr3_aa: CASSKHRGQGTGELFF; cdr3_nt: TGTGCCAGCAGTAAACACAGGGGGCAGGGCACCGGGGAGCTGTTTTTT
v_call: TRBV5-6; clone_size: -; j_call: TRBJ2-7; d_call: TRBD1; cdr3_aa: CASSLGGSLYEQYF; cdr3_nt: TGTGCCAGCAGCTTAGGGGGCAGCCTCTACGAGCAGTACTTC
v_call: TRBV19; clone_size: -; j_call: TRBJ1-5; d_call: TRBD1; cdr3_aa: CASRSGTGYSNQPQHF; cdr3_nt: TGTGCCAGTAGGAGCGGGACAGGCTATAGCAATCAGCCCCAGCATTTT
v_call: TRBV28; clone_size: -; j_call: TRBJ1-1; d_call: -; cdr3_aa: CASSHYNTEAFF; cdr3_nt: TGTGCCAGCAGTCATTATAACACTGAAGCTTTCTTT
v_call: TRBV12-3/TRBV12-4; clone_size: -; j_call: TRBJ1-2; d_call: -; cdr3_aa: CASSSLRVYTF; cdr3_nt: TGTGCCAGCAGTTCTCTGAGAGTCTACACCTTC
v_call: TRBV7-9; clone_size: -; j_call: TRBJ1-2; d_call: -; cdr3_aa: CASSPSLYGYTF; cdr3_nt: TGTGCCAGCAGCCCGTCCCTTTATGGCTACACCTTC
v_call: TRBV2; clone_size: -; j_call: TRBJ1-1; d_call: -; cdr3_aa: CASSELGEKAFF; cdr3_nt: TGTGCCAGCAGTGAGTTGGGCGAGAAAGCTTTCTTT
v_call: TRBV4-3; clone_size: -; j_call: TRBJ1-6; d_call: TRBD1; cdr3_aa: CASSPLWQGVTSPLHF; cdr3_nt: TGCGCCAGCAGCCCCCTGTGGCAGGGGGTAACTTCACCCCTCCACTTT
v_call: TRBV3-1/TRBV3-2; clone_size: -; j_call: TRBJ2-7; d_call: TRBD1; cdr3_aa: CASIDRATYEQYF; cdr3_nt: TGTGCCAGCATCGACAGGGCCACCTACGAGCAGTACTTC
v_call: TRBV28; clone_size: -; j_call: TRBJ2-7; d_call: TRBD1; cdr3_aa: CASSIPGQGTSGQYF; cdr3_nt: TGTGCCAGCAGTATTCCGGGACAGGGAACCTCTGGGCAGTACTTC
v_call: TRBV5-4; clone_size: -; j_call: TRBJ2-2; d_call: -; cdr3_aa: CASSSRAAVNTGELFF; cdr3_nt: TGTGCCAGCAGCTCCCGGGCCGCTGTGAACACCGGGGAGCTGTTTTTT
v_call: TRBV5-5; clone_size: -; j_call: TRBJ1-2; d_call: -; cdr3_aa: CASSWRGQVHYGYTF; cdr3_nt: TGTGCCAGCAGCTGGCGTGGGCAGGTCCACTATGGCTACACCTTC
v_call: TRBV6-5; clone_size: -; j_call: TRBJ2-6; d_call: -; cdr3_aa: CASRRKGSGANVLTF; cdr3_nt: TGTGCCAGCCGAAGGAAGGGCTCTGGGGCCAACGTCCTGACTTTC
v_call: TRBV10-1; clone_size: -; j_call: TRBJ2-7; d_call: -; cdr3_aa: CASSESRDGREQYF; cdr3_nt: TGCGCCAGCAGTGAGTCGAGGGATGGACGCGAGCAGTACTTC
v_call: TRBV15; clone_size: -; j_call: TRBJ1-1; d_call: -; cdr3_aa: CATSPIWGRFYTEAFF; cdr3_nt: TGTGCCACCAGCCCCATCTGGGGCAGGTTTTACACTGAAGCTTTCTTT
v_call: TRBV4-3; clone_size: once; j_call: TRBJ1-5; d_call: -; cdr3_aa: CASSYRVGSWQPQHF; cdr3_nt: TGCGCCAGCAGCTACAGGGTGGGATCCTGGCAGCCCCAGCATTTT
v_call: TRBV7-2; clone_size: -; j_call: TRBJ2-4; d_call: TRBD1; cdr3_aa: CASSLGQGRGKNIQYF; cdr3_nt: TGTGCCAGCAGCTTAGGACAGGGAAGAGGCAAAAACATTCAGTACTTC
v_call: TRBV27; clone_size: -; j_call: TRBJ1-6; d_call: TRBD1; cdr3_aa: CASSSNRGGNSPLHF; cdr3_nt: TGTGCCAGCAGTTCTAACAGGGGCGGTAATTCACCCCTCCACTTT
v_call: TRBV11-2; clone_size: once; j_call: TRBJ1-6; d_call: -; cdr3_aa: CASGPWGFSPLHF; cdr3_nt: TGTGCCAGCGGCCCTTGGGGTTTTTCACCCCTCCACTTT
v_call: TRBV11-2; clone_size: -; j_call: TRBJ2-7; d_call: TRBD1; cdr3_aa: CASSLVGQSYEQYF; cdr3_nt: TGTGCCAGCAGCTTAGTGGGACAGTCCTACGAGCAGTACTTC
v_call: TRBV5-4; clone_size: -; j_call: TRBJ1-4; d_call: -; cdr3_aa: CASSLVAPGSNEKLFF; cdr3_nt: TGTGCCAGCAGCTTGGTCGCCCCGGGCTCTAATGAAAAACTGTTTTTT
v_call: TRBV27; clone_size: -; j_call: TRBJ1-1; d_call: -; cdr3_aa: CASADGWLRGRDAFF; cdr3_nt: TGTGCCAGCGCCGACGGCTGGTTGAGGGGACGGGATGCTTTCTTT
v_call: TRBV6-5; clone_size: -; j_call: TRBJ1-1; d_call: -; cdr3_aa: CASSYSHGAGTEAFF; cdr3_nt: TGTGCCAGCAGTTACTCGCACGGGGCAGGCACTGAAGCTTTCTTT
v_call: TRBV29-1; clone_size: -; j_call: TRBJ2-5; d_call: -; cdr3_aa: CSVDRGVKETQYF; cdr3_nt: TGCAGCGTTGACAGGGGAGTAAAGGAGACCCAGTACTTC
v_call: TRBV19; clone_size: -; j_call: TRBJ1-1; d_call: -; cdr3_aa: CASSLEPNTEAFF; cdr3_nt: TGTGCCAGTAGTCTCGAACCCAACACTGAAGCTTTCTTT
v_call: TRBV7-2; clone_size: -; j_call: TRBJ2-5; d_call: -; cdr3_aa: CASSSTGTQETQYF; cdr3_nt: TGTGCCAGCAGCTCGACCGGGACTCAAGAGACCCAGTACTTC
v_call: TRBV20-1; clone_size: once; j_call: TRBJ2-7; d_call: -; cdr3_aa: CSAAATYEQYF; cdr3_nt: TGCAGTGCAGCGGCGACCTACGAGCAGTACTTC
v_call: TRBV20-1; clone_size: -; j_call: TRBJ1-3; d_call: TRBD1; cdr3_aa: CSASSRGNGNTIYF; cdr3_nt: TGCAGTGCTAGTTCCAGGGGGAACGGAAACACCATATATTTT
v_call: TRBV9; clone_size: once; j_call: TRBJ1-4; d_call: -; cdr3_aa: CASSAARSGNTAEKLFF; cdr3_nt: TGTGCCAGCAGCGCCGCCCGGTCAGGGAATACGGCTGAAAAACTGTTTTTT
v_call: TRBV27; clone_size: -; j_call: TRBJ1-6; d_call: -; cdr3_aa: CASRRRDSPLHF; cdr3_nt: TGTGCCAGCAGACGGAGAGATTCACCCCTCCACTTT
v_call: TRBV5-1; clone_size: -; j_call: TRBJ1-4; d_call: -; cdr3_aa: CASSQTGDNEKLFF; cdr3_nt: TGCGCCAGCAGCCAGACAGGAGATAATGAAAAACTGTTTTTT
v_call: TRBV29-1; clone_size: -; j_call: TRBJ1-2; d_call: -; cdr3_aa: CSVVPGYTF; cdr3_nt: TGCAGCGTTGTTCCTGGCTACACCTTC
v_call: TRBV19; clone_size: -; j_call: TRBJ2-2; d_call: -; cdr3_aa: CASTSSQGFSGELFF; cdr3_nt: TGTGCCAGTACTTCGTCTCAGGGGTTCTCCGGGGAGCTGTTTTTT